The next 24 T cell receptor beta chains were all read from a single sample in a study of shared clonotypes between healthy human individuals. Using immunoSEQ multiplex PCR, the repertoire was profiled, and TCRdb retains in-frame clones only, with some absent. The table has millions of clones, 90% to 95% seen once. The sequenced material came from naive CD4+ T cells from PBMCs. The subset is: CD45RA+ positively selected. These receptors were obtained from a young man in good health. Some clones in this sample may be carry-over from other donors' samples.

About this clone itself: This sample also contains other DNA sequences that code for the same CDR3. CDR3 in amino acids: CASSLGRVQETQYF. The CDR3 DNA reads as TGTGCCAGCAGCTTGGGCAGGGTCCAAGAGACCCAGTACTTC. The rearrangement uses TRBV5-4 and TRBJ2-5; possibly TRBD1 for D (5 bases). V was pared by 0 bases and J by 1 base, with 7 bases between. The CDR3 covers 14 residues. Germline V gene data show CDR1 as SGHNT and CDR2 as YYREEE (reference sequence).

The rearrangement uses TRBV10-3 and TRBJ1-2; D is unresolved. The CDR3 is 15 residues long. CDR1 is ENHRY and CDR2 is SYGVKD in the germline V gene. Trimming removed 0 bases from V and 4 bases from J, with 12 bases in between. The CDR3 reads CAISESATSLYGYTF. CDR3 DNA: TGTGCCATCAGTGAGTCCGCGACATCTCTCTATGGCTACACCTTC.

This clone was detected once. The rearrangement links TRBV28 to TRBJ2-7; D gene unclear. The CDR3 spans 13 residues. Trimming stripped 5 bases from V and 3 bases from J, with 11 bases between. Germline V gene lookup returns CDR1 MDHEN and CDR2 SYDVKM. The CDR3 DNA reads as TGTGCCAGCAGTCCAAAACCCAACTACGAGCAGTACTTC. The encoded protein is CASSPKPNYEQYF.

The rearrangement uses TRBV21-1 and TRBJ1-5; the DNA was not compared with TRBD1, the D call given in the table. TRBV21-1 is a pseudogene locus. The CDR3 runs 18 residues. The CDR3 nucleotides read TGTGCCAGCAGCAGGACCGGGACAGCCACCTATAGCAATCAGCCCCAGCATTTT. Amino acid sequence: CASSRTGTATYSNQPQHF.

The V gene is TRBV6-1, the J gene TRBJ1-4; the D gene is possibly TRBD1 (5 bases). V was pared by 3 bases and J by 7 bases, with 12 bases between. The germline V gene encodes CDR1 MNHNS and CDR2 SASEGT. The CDR3 runs 14 residues. The CDR3 is CASSDRLRGEKLFF. CDR3 bases: TGTGCCAGCAGTGACCGGTTGAGGGGTGAAAAACTGTTTTTT.

This sequence joins TRBV5-1 and TRBJ2-2; D is possibly TRBD2 (7 bases). There are 15 residues in the CDR3. The V and J ends lost 0 bases and 6 bases respectively, with 12 bases between them. The germline V gene has CDR1 SGHRS and CDR2 YFSETQ. The CDR3: CASSLDAGGPGELFF. The DNA of the CDR3 is TGCGCCAGCAGCTTGGACGCCGGGGGGCCCGGGGAGCTGTTTTTT.

The V call is TRBV6-5, the J call TRBJ2-7, with D possibly matching TRBD1 (6 bases). Trimming cost V 8 bases and J 1 base, with 9 bases left between them. The CDR3 extends over 12 amino acids. Per germline, CDR1 MNHEY and CDR2 SVGAGI. The CDR3 sequence is CASADRSYEQYF. CDR3 nucleotide sequence: TGTGCCAGCGCCGACAGGTCCTACGAGCAGTACTTC.

The chain employs TRBV19 and TRBJ2-7; 8 positions agree with TRBD2. This CDR3 contains 17 residues. CDR1 is LNHDA and CDR2 is SQIVND in the germline V gene (reference sequence). J was trimmed by 2 bases and V by 5 bases; bases with no gene match: 14. The CDR3 protein is CASSSRTLAGQTYEQYF. DNA of the CDR3: TGTGCCAGTAGTTCTCGGACCTTAGCGGGACAAACCTACGAGCAGTACTTC.

The chain couples TRBV28 to TRBJ1-2; D is unclear. The V end was cut by 3 bases, the J end by 7 bases, with 12 bases between. Germline CDR1 and CDR2: MDHEN and SYDVKM. The CDR3 loop spans 13 amino acids. Here the CDR3 reads CASSLWAFSGYTF. In nucleotides, the CDR3 is TGTGCCAGCAGTTTGTGGGCGTTCTCTGGCTACACCTTC.

The genes are TRBV6-1 and TRBJ2-7; no clear D gene. The V end lost 8 bases, the J end lost 2 bases, and 7 bases lay between the germline ends. Germline V CDR1 and CDR2: MNHNS, SASEGT. This CDR3 region has 11 residues. The CDR3 DNA follows: TGTGCCAGCGCTAGAGCCTACGAGCAGTACTTC. Protein: CASARAYEQYF.

J is TRBJ2-3 and V is TRBV5-4; 9 bases line up with TRBD2. CDR3 length equals 15 residues. J gave up 5 bases and V 0 bases, and 4 bases lay outside the gene matches. Germline values: CDR1 SGHNT, CDR2 YYREEE (reference sequence). The DNA for the CDR3 is TGTGCCAGCAGCTTGGGACTAGCGGCTCTAGATACGCAGTATTTT. Translated: CASSLGLAALDTQYF.

A single count supports this clone. This sequence joins TRBV10-1 and TRBJ2-2; D call uncertain. CDR3 length: 15 amino acids. V lost 0 bases to trimming and J lost 3 bases, with 8 bases between them. Looked up from germline, CDR1 is WNHNN and CDR2 is SYGVQD (reference sequence). CDR3 coding DNA: TGCGCCAGCAGTGAGTCGCCTGGAGACACCGGGGAGCTGTTTTTT. Amino acids: CASSESPGDTGELFF.

This clone appeared a single time. The CDR3 region has the DNA TGTGCCAGCAGCTTTCTAGCGGGAGTAAGGGAGACCCAGTACTTC. Translation gives CASSFLAGVRETQYF. V and J are TRBV7-8 and TRBJ2-5; TRBD2 matches 10 bases. After removal of 3 bases from V and 5 bases from J, the junction contained 6 bases not matched to a gene. The germline CDR1 and CDR2 sequences are SGHVS and FQNEAQ. The CDR3 runs to 15 residues.

The chain couples TRBV25-1 to TRBJ1-1; a weak D match, TRBD1 (5 bases). Germline V gives CDR1 MGHDK, CDR2 SYGVNS. The CDR3 spans 13 residues. The V end lost 3 bases, the J end lost 3 bases, and 8 bases lay between the germline ends. The CDR3 loop reads CASSETAYTEAFF. CDR3 sequence (DNA): TGTGCCAGCAGTGAGACAGCTTACACTGAAGCTTTCTTT.

The V call is TRBV30, the J call TRBJ1-5, with unresolved D. V gave up 3 bases and J gave up 6 bases, with 9 bases separating them. This CDR3 is 12 amino acids long. CDR1 and CDR2 from the germline V gene are GTSNPN and SVGIG (reference sequence). The CDR3 DNA reads TGTGCCTGGAGGGAGGGAGGTCAGCCCCAGCATTTT. This translates into CAWREGGQPQHF.

This clone has only one observation. The chain has TRBV5-1 and TRBJ2-5, with D perhaps matching TRBD1 (5 bases). Germline values: CDR1 SGHRS, CDR2 YFSETQ. V lost 7 bases and J 5 bases, leaving 9 bases between the germline ends. The CDR3 runs 11 residues. CDR3 nucleotides: TGCGCCAGCGGGGCGGTGGAGACCCAGTACTTC. Protein: CASGAVETQYF.

The CDR3 coding sequence is TGTGCCAGCAAGGGGAGCGGATTCTACGAGCAGTACTTC. This codes for CASKGSGFYEQYF. The rearrangement uses TRBV6-6 and TRBJ2-7; tentatively, D is TRBD1 or TRBD2 (5 bases each). Per the germline V gene, CDR1 is MNHNY and CDR2 is SVGAGI (reference sequence). The CDR3 runs 13 residues. V shed 7 bases and J shed 3 bases, with 13 bases lying between them.

With respect to this clone: The same CDR3 also results from other DNA sequences found in this sample. The DNA for the CDR3 is TGTGCCAGCAGTTACGCCGGGAGCTCCTACAATGAGCAGTTCTTC. Protein sequence: CASSYAGSSYNEQFF. The V and J genes are TRBV6-5 and TRBJ2-1; D possibly corresponds to TRBD2 (6 bases). Trimming removed 2 bases at V and 0 bases at J, with 8 bases between. The CDR3 spans 15 residues. Germline V lookup: CDR1 MNHEY, CDR2 SVGAGI.

This clone was found once. The chain uses TRBV6-5 and TRBJ1-1; D is perhaps TRBD1 (6 bases). CDR1 and CDR2 (germline): MNHEY, SVGAGI. V was pared by 7 bases and J by 4 bases, with 19 bases between. The CDR3 spans 15 residues. CDR3 bases: TGTGCCAGCACCCGAAGGGGGGGCTCGGGCACTGAAGCTTTCTTT. This translates into CASTRRGGSGTEAFF.

This rearrangement joins TRBV13 to TRBJ1-1; D call uncertain. Germline CDR1 is PRHDT and CDR2 is FYEKMQ (reference sequence). Trimming cost V 3 bases and J 4 bases, with 6 bases left between them. CDR3 length: 12 residues. The CDR3, as DNA: TGTGCCAGCAGCTTTTCGACCACTGAAGCTTTCTTT. Translating it yields CASSFSTTEAFF.

The chain couples TRBV9 to TRBJ2-1; weak D call: TRBD2 (5 bases). Trimming left V 5 bases short and J 2 bases short, with 11 bases between. CDR1 is SGDLS and CDR2 is YYNGEE in the germline V gene. This CDR3 has 14 residues. CDR3 sequence (DNA): TGTGCCAGCAGTCAGCGAGCGGCCTACAATGAGCAGTTCTTC. Translating it yields CASSQRAAYNEQFF.

This clone showed up just once. The rearrangement joins TRBV27 to TRBJ2-2; 7 bases fit TRBD1. The V gene end was trimmed by 1 base and the J gene end by 3 bases; junction bases not matched to a gene: 11. Germline loops: CDR1 MNHEY, CDR2 SMNVEV (reference sequence). The CDR3 spans 18 residues. CDR3 loop: CASSLFPLGQGDTGELFF. The CDR3 DNA reads TGTGCCAGCAGTTTATTTCCCCTAGGGCAGGGGGACACCGGGGAGCTGTTTTTT.

The chain is built from TRBV29-1 and TRBJ2-3; 8 nucleotides line up with TRBD1. The trim removed 6 bases at V and 2 bases at J, leaving 7 bases unmatched. The CDR3 consists of 14 residues. CDR1 SQVTM and CDR2 ANQGSEA come from the germline V gene. In nucleotides, the CDR3 is TGCAGCGTCGCGACAGGGGCGCCCACAGATACGCAGTATTTT. Amino acids: CSVATGAPTDTQYF.

The V gene is TRBV7-6, the J gene TRBJ1-4; D uncertain. CDR1 and CDR2 (germline): SGHVS, FNYEAQ. The CDR3 length is 15 residues. Trimming took 4 bases from V and 8 from J, leaving 17 bases between them. DNA of the CDR3: TGTGCCAGCAGCTCCAGACCCGGTCAGAGGGAAAAACTGTTTTTT. The encoded protein is CASSSRPGQREKLFF.